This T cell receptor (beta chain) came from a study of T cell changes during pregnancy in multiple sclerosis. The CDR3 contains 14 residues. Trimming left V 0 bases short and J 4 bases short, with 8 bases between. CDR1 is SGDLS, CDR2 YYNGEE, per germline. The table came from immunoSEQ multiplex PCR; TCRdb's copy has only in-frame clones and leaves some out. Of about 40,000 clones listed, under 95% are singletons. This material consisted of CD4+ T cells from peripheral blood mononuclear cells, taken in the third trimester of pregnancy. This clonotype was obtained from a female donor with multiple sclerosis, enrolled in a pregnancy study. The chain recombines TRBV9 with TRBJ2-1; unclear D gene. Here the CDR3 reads CASSVGTSYNEQFF. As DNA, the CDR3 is TGTGCCAGCAGCGTAGGTACCAGTTACAATGAGCAGTTCTTC.